This record concerns one TCR beta chain sequence. The antigen it recognizes is unknown. No much larger clone is present one base from it, and per-base qualities are unavailable. One collaborating source in Seattle enrolled patients during active infection and followed them longitudinally through the course of disease. The collaborating institutions used their own protocols to collect whole blood in K2EDTA tubes. For TCRbeta analysis, collaborators shipped samples in one of three forms: frozen whole blood, isolated PBMCs, or DNA extracted from either of those sample types. CDR1 GTSNPN and CDR2 SVGIG are derived from the germline V gene (reference sequence). Here V drops 4 bases and J drops 0 bases, and the junction holds 22 bases not matched to any gene. Reading from cysteine to phenylalanine, the CDR3 counts 21 amino acids. Only the CDR3 DNA stays, 63 bases, in frame from base 1. These data are taken from a study of blood T cell repertoires in COVID-19 (dated by TCRdb to 2020 to 2022). For the study in its entirety: Samples covering the acute and convalescent phases of COVID-19 were provided by collaborators in the United States, Italy and Spain. A freely available public database, intended as a resource for researchers studying the immune response to SARS-CoV-2, is where the repertoires were released. The material from the prospective study consisted of cDNA or gDNA derived from T cells, B-cell-depleted T cells, or PBMCs. The sample metadata nearly always contained a de-identified subject ID, COVID-19 status, age in years and sex. The dataset comprised deeply sampled blood TCRbeta repertoires from subjects exposed to, actively infected with, or recovered from COVID-19. The samples were drawn from the first 160 participants of the ongoing ImmuneRACE study and from under 1,500 subjects provided by 6 global collaborators. Where HLA class I and class II types were available, the types were taken from metadata supplied by the sample provider, not from assay-based typing.

TCRbeta CDR3 regions were amplified from genomic DNA using the immunoSEQ Assay, a bias-controlled multiplex PCR. In the original analysis: The number of nucleated cells in each sample was estimated from the amplification of reference gene primers within the assay. To quantify the absolute abundance of each unique TCRbeta CDR3 rearrangement, sequence reads were collapsed and filtered. For each sample, productive Simpson clonality was calculated by taking the square root of Simpson's diversity index across productive rearrangements. Sourced from immuneACCESS, this table was stored by TCRdb with only in-frame sequences that have V and J called. A share of the clones is absent; for the studies checked, an unresolved V gene accounts for under half, and the remainder has no known explanation. That table furnishes V, J and clone size, whereas the DNA furnished D and trimming. In this sample the table shows nearly 45,000 clones, around nine tenths of which occur a single time. The ten most abundant clones make up nearly 4% of the sample.

General findings and caveats noted by the study authors: Clinical and demographic metadata were provided uncurated, with the amount varying by source and participant.

In this chain, TRBV30 is recombined with TRBJ2-3; 10 bases in between match TRBD2. This TCR derives from a man aged 40-49 years with COVID-19, enrolled during active disease. The sequenced material came from peripheral blood. The encoded CDR3 is CAWMVNSGGPYNFLSTDTQYF. The DNA reads TGTGCCTGGATGGTCAATAGCGGGGGGCCATACAACTTCCTAAGCACAGATACGCAGTATTTT.